The 14 T cell receptor beta chains below come from one sample, sequenced in a study of blood T cell repertoires in COVID-19. Produced via immunoSEQ multiplex PCR; TCRdb's table is partial and in-frame only. The profile shows about 430,000 clones, over 75% of them singletons. Sequenced input: PBMCs or T cells enriched from blood (not recorded which). The receptors were sampled from a woman in her twenties or thirties with acute COVID-19.

The rearrangement joins TRBV9 to TRBJ2-5, with 7 bases lining up with TRBD2. The CDR3 has 16 residues. In germline, CDR1 is SGDLS, CDR2 YYNGEE. With V trimmed by 4 bases and J by 1 base, 10 bases remained unmatched. The CDR3: CASSPHGRGTQETQYF. The CDR3 nucleotides are TGTGCCAGCAGCCCCCATGGGCGGGGGACCCAAGAGACCCAGTACTTC.

The V gene is TRBV4-1, the J gene TRBJ1-4; maybe TRBD1 (6 bases). Germline CDR1 MGHRA, CDR2 YSYEKL. The CDR3 is 15 residues long. V lost 1 base to trimming and J lost 4 bases, with 10 bases between them. CDR3 sequence reads: CASSQVQGDNEKLFF. As DNA, the CDR3 is TGCGCCAGCAGCCAAGTACAGGGAGATAATGAAAAACTGTTTTTT.

The genes are TRBV25-1 and TRBJ2-3; a weak D match, TRBD1 (5 bases). The germline CDR1 and CDR2 sequences are MGHDK and SYGVNS. This CDR3 comprises 15 residues. Trimming shortened V by 3 bases and J by 2 bases, and 12 bases separated the two germline ends. The CDR3 protein is CASSDQGTFTDTQYF. CDR3 DNA sequence: TGTGCCAGCAGTGATCAGGGTACTTTCACAGATACGCAGTATTTT.

This clone was observed once. For the CDR3, the DNA is TGTGCCAGCTCCCTACTAGGGACTAGCCGGTCCCCGGAGCTGTTTTTT. It is translated as CASSLLGTSRSPELFF. The rearrangement joins TRBV18 to TRBJ2-2, with TRBD2 matching 9 bases. V lost 6 bases and J lost 10; bases outside the gene matches: 15. There are 16 residues in the CDR3. Germline V CDR1 and CDR2: KGHSH, LQKENI.

This clone was picked up one time. The chain joins TRBV13 to TRBJ1-5; TRBD1 is a possible D gene (6 bases). Germline loops: CDR1 PRHDT, CDR2 FYEKMQ (reference sequence). V lost 3 bases to trimming and J lost 4 bases, with 7 bases between them. The CDR3 covers 13 residues. The CDR3 region has the DNA TGTGCCAGCAGCTTTAGGGGGAATCAGCCCCAGCATTTT. Its translation is CASSFRGNQPQHF.

This chain joins TRBV18 and TRBJ2-7; 9 bases match TRBD1. Germline V CDR1 and CDR2: KGHSH, LQKENI. This CDR3 is built from 15 residues. V was pared by 6 bases and J by 3 bases, with 9 bases of the junction left unmatched. The CDR3 DNA sequence: TGTGCCAGCTCCCCTGGACAGGGGCCCTACTACGAGCAGTACTTC. It is translated as CASSPGQGPYYEQYF.

The chain carries TRBV2 and TRBJ1-2; D unclear. The CDR3 covers 15 residues. V lost 5 bases, J lost 3 bases, and 16 bases lay in between. Germline V lookup: CDR1 SNHLY, CDR2 FYNNEI. The DNA for the CDR3 is TGTGCCAGCAGTAGGCCAGGCGAAGCCTACTATGGCTACACCTTC. Protein sequence: CASSRPGEAYYGYTF.

The chain is built from TRBV6-5 and TRBJ2-7; no clear D gene. The V gene lost 6 bases and the J gene lost 2 bases, with 5 bases spanning the gap. The germline CDR1 and CDR2 sequences are MNHEY and SVGAGI. The length of the CDR3 is 11 residues. CDR3 coding DNA: TGTGCCAGCAGGCAGACCTACGAGCAGTACTTC. The encoded protein is CASRQTYEQYF.

CDR3 bases: TGTGCCGGGGACCAGGGGCGAGGAAATGAAAAACTGTTTTTT. It translates to CAGDQGRGNEKLFF. The chain joins TRBV9 to TRBJ1-4; TRBD1 might be the D (6 bases). The CDR3 is 14 residues long. The germline V gene encodes CDR1 SGDLS and CDR2 YYNGEE. V dropped 10 bases and J dropped 5 bases, with 18 bases sitting between them.

The gene calls are TRBV3-1 (or the pseudogene TRBV3-2) and TRBJ1-3; D remains ambiguous. From germline, CDR1 is LGHDT and CDR2 YNNKEL (reference sequence). V was trimmed by 1 base and J by 0 bases, leaving 7 bases between them. This CDR3 has 15 amino acids. The CDR3 DNA reads TGTGCCAGCAGCCAAGTAACGGGCTCTGGAAACACCATATATTTT. Protein product: CASSQVTGSGNTIYF.

The V call is TRBV7-9, the J call TRBJ2-5, with TRBD2 identical over 15 bases. The CDR3 has 19 amino acids. With 5 bases clipped from V and 0 bases from J, the junction kept 10 bases outside the gene matches. Germline lookup yields CDR1 SEHNR and CDR2 FQNEAQ (reference sequence). CDR3 amino acids: CASSLRPGTSGGYQETQYF. The CDR3 DNA sequence: TGTGCCAGCAGCCTCCGCCCCGGGACTAGCGGGGGGTACCAAGAGACCCAGTACTTC.

The chain links TRBV5-1 to TRBJ2-5, with D perhaps matching TRBD2 (7 bases). Per germline, CDR1 SGHRS and CDR2 YFSETQ. The CDR3 covers 14 residues. V lost 0 bases to trimming and J lost 6 bases, with 12 bases between them. CDR3 residues: CASSLAGGLKTQYF. The CDR3 DNA reads TGCGCCAGCAGCTTGGCCGGGGGGCTCAAGACCCAGTACTTC.

The chain employs TRBV5-4 and TRBJ1-2; D may be TRBD1 (6 bases). Between the trimmed V and J ends, which lost 0 bases and 4 bases, there was a span of 10 bases. This CDR3 contains 14 residues. The germline gives CDR1 SGHNT, CDR2 YYREEE (reference sequence). This CDR3 reads CASSLDQGRYGYTF. Here the CDR3 DNA reads TGTGCCAGCAGCTTGGATCAGGGGCGCTATGGCTACACCTTC.

The chain links TRBV27 to TRBJ2-1; 9 nucleotides line up with TRBD2. CDR3 size: 14 residues. With 4 bases clipped from V and 7 bases from J, the junction kept 5 bases outside the gene matches. CDR1 MNHEY and CDR2 SMNVEV come from the germline V gene (reference sequence). The CDR3 loop is CASSWRGGKNEQFF. As DNA, the CDR3 is TGTGCCAGCAGTTGGCGGGGGGGCAAGAATGAGCAGTTCTTC.